Described below is a single T cell receptor (beta chain) sequence and its context. This CDR3 has 15 amino acids. V was pared by 0 bases and J by 1 base, with 6 bases between. Germline V gives CDR1 SGHTA, CDR2 FQGTGA. Profiling relied on immunoSEQ multiplex PCR, and the TCRdb table lists in-frame clones only, not all of them. The profile shows more than 300,000 clones, 88% of them singletons. These data are taken from a study of blood T cell repertoires in COVID-19. About the study: Nucleic acid was either cDNA or gDNA, and it came from T cells, B-cell-depleted T cells, or PBMCs.

The receptor was derived from a woman aged 18-35 years who had recovered from COVID-19. The sample comprised PBMCs or T cells enriched from blood (not recorded which). The J gene is TRBJ2-2, the V gene TRBV7-3; D remains unclear. The CDR3 DNA reads as TGTGCCAGCAGCTTAACGGCAGGGAACACCGGGGAGCTGTTTTTT. Translation: CASSLTAGNTGELFF.